These 25 T cell receptor beta chains were sequenced from one sample in a study of blood T cell repertoires in COVID-19. Sequencing was performed with immunoSEQ multiplex PCR; in TCRdb, only in-frame clones are kept and a portion is missing. Here the sample spans about 14,000 clones, approximately 88% being singletons. The sample was peripheral blood. These receptors originate from a human donor with active COVID-19. The donor label of this sample is uncertain.

The V and J genes are TRBV5-4 and TRBJ1-1; tentative D call: TRBD1 (5 bases). This CDR3 spans 12 amino acids. The germline gives CDR1 SGHNT, CDR2 YYREEE (reference sequence). Trimming shortened V by 4 bases and J by 5 bases, and 9 bases separated the two germline ends. The chain's CDR3 is CASSQGGTEAFF. CDR3 coding DNA: TGTGCCAGCAGCCAGGGAGGAACTGAAGCTTTCTTT.

The chain uses TRBV6-5 and TRBJ2-1, with TRBD1 identical over 8 bases. Germline CDR1 is MNHEY and CDR2 is SVGAGI. This CDR3 comprises 16 residues. Trimming at V came to 0 bases and at J to 3 bases, leaving 4 bases not matched to a gene. This chain's CDR3 is CASSYSTGAIYNEQFF. In DNA, the CDR3 is TGTGCCAGCAGTTACTCGACAGGGGCGATCTACAATGAGCAGTTCTTC.

The J gene is TRBJ2-7, the V gene TRBV11-3; 12 nucleotides match TRBD1. Germline assignment: CDR1 SGHNT and CDR2 YENEEA. The junction had 15 bases not matched to a gene; V was cut back by 5 bases and J by 4 bases. This CDR3 is built from 18 residues. CDR3 in amino acids: CASSLRDRGLFGFYEQYF. The CDR3 DNA reads TGTGCCAGCAGCCTCCGGGACAGGGGGCTTTTTGGGTTTTACGAGCAGTACTTC.

The genes are TRBV6-1 and TRBJ1-2; TRBD1 is a possible D gene (6 bases). V was pared by 1 base and J by 1 base, with 7 bases between. The CDR3 is made up of 14 amino acids. Germline V CDR1 and CDR2: MNHNS, SASEGT. CDR3 loop: CASSEEGDNYGYTF. Here the CDR3 DNA reads TGTGCCAGCAGTGAAGAGGGGGATAACTATGGCTACACCTTC.

The rearrangement links TRBV2 to TRBJ1-5; a weak D match, TRBD1 (5 bases). V was pared by 6 bases and J by 1 base, with 13 bases between. This CDR3 is built from 15 residues. From germline, CDR1 is SNHLY and CDR2 FYNNEI. As DNA, the CDR3 is TGTGCCAGCAGGGGGGGATACAGAAGCAATCAGCCCCAGCATTTT. Encoded protein: CASRGGYRSNQPQHF.

V is TRBV6-6 and J is TRBJ1-2, with D hard to call. The length of the CDR3 is 15 residues. CDR1 and CDR2 from the germline V gene are MNHNY and SVGAGI (reference sequence). Trimming removed 2 bases at V and 5 bases at J, with 15 bases between. CDR3 nucleotide sequence: TGTGCCAGCAGTTACAGGAGTCCTGGTGGATATGGCTACACCTTC. As protein: CASSYRSPGGYGYTF.

J is TRBJ2-3 and V is TRBV7-9; TRBD2 agrees at 8 bases. The junction had 15 bases not matched to a gene; V was cut back by 5 bases and J by 2 bases. Germline V lookup: CDR1 SEHNR, CDR2 FQNEAQ (reference sequence). The CDR3 sequence is 18 residues long. The CDR3 DNA reads TGTGCCAGCAGCAAACGCCAGGGGACGGGAGGGCTCACAGATACGCAGTATTTT. The encoded protein is CASSKRQGTGGLTDTQYF.

The chain uses TRBV6-5 and TRBJ2-1, with D possibly TRBD1 on 6 matching bases. Germline V lookup: CDR1 MNHEY, CDR2 SVGAGI. CDR3 length equals 13 residues. V lost 6 bases to trimming and J lost 10 bases, with 16 bases between them. The CDR3 is CASSPVGAWEQFF. CDR3 coding DNA: TGTGCCAGCAGCCCAGTGGGGGCCTGGGAGCAGTTCTTC.

This chain links TRBV20-1 with TRBJ2-5; a possible D gene is TRBD1 (6 bases). CDR1 is DFQATT, CDR2 SNEGSKA, per germline (reference sequence). Trimming removed 0 bases from V and 13 bases from J, with 12 bases in between. CDR3 length equals 11 residues. The CDR3 loop is CSARDEGQRYF. The CDR3 nucleotides are TGCAGTGCTAGAGATGAAGGACAGAGGTACTTC.

The chain is built from TRBV6-1 and TRBJ1-5; unclear D gene. Germline V CDR1 and CDR2: MNHNS, SASEGT. The CDR3 totals 12 residues. V lost 2 bases and J 9 bases, leaving 8 bases between the germline ends. The CDR3 is CASSEIGRPQHF. For the CDR3, the DNA is TGTGCCAGCAGTGAAATTGGGAGGCCCCAGCATTTT.

The rearrangement links TRBV10-3 to TRBJ2-3, with 11 nucleotides matching TRBD1. With 6 bases clipped from V and 3 bases from J, the junction kept 5 bases outside the gene matches. The germline V gene has CDR1 ENHRY and CDR2 SYGVKD. The CDR3 sequence is 15 residues long. The CDR3 nucleotides are TGTGCCATCAGCACCCGGGACAGGGGGACAGATACGCAGTATTTT. As protein: CAISTRDRGTDTQYF.

This clone was seen a handful of times. The genes are TRBV5-1 and TRBJ1-2, with TRBD1 as a possible D gene (5 bases). The CDR3 has 14 residues. Germline assignment: CDR1 SGHRS and CDR2 YFSETQ. V lost 4 bases to trimming and J lost 1 base, with 11 bases between them. Written as DNA, the CDR3 is TGCGCCAGCAGCAATCAGGGCTTTAACTATGGCTACACCTTC. This gives the protein CASSNQGFNYGYTF.

V usage is TRBV7-8 and J usage is TRBJ1-2; D is ambiguous. The CDR3 consists of 16 residues. CDR1 is SGHVS, CDR2 FQNEAQ, per germline. With 1 base removed from V and 8 bases from J, the gap between germline ends came to 20 bases. The CDR3 protein is CASSLDTLIPARGYTF. CDR3 DNA: TGTGCCAGCAGCTTAGATACCTTAATACCCGCGAGGGGCTACACCTTC. Based on the CDR3 plus reference TRBV7-8 and TRBJ1-2, the full variable domain is GAGVSQSPRYKVAKRGQDVALRCDPISGHVSLFWYQQALGQGPEFLTYFQNEAQLDKSGLPSDRFFAERPEGSVSTLKIQRTQQEDSAVYLCASSLDTLIPARGYTFGSGTRLTVV.

This clone was found a few times. Other DNA sequences in this sample translate to the same CDR3. The chain recombines TRBV11-3 with TRBJ2-1, with a weak D call TRBD2 (5 bases). V was trimmed by 1 base and J by 8 bases, leaving 24 bases between them. Per germline, CDR1 SGHNT and CDR2 YENEEA. This CDR3 has 18 amino acids. CDR3 in DNA: TGTGCCAGCAGCTTAGGGGTGTCCGGGGTCGAAGTTACCGATGAGCAGTTCTTC. Protein: CASSLGVSGVEVTDEQFF.

The gene calls are TRBV5-6 and TRBJ2-3; a possible D gene is TRBD2 (5 bases). The V end was cut by 0 bases, the J end by 5 bases, with 13 bases between. Germline loops: CDR1 SGHDT, CDR2 YYEEEE. This CDR3 has 15 residues. The CDR3 region has the DNA TGTGCCAGCAGCTTGGGCAGTCGGGGTGGAGATACGCAGTATTTT. Protein product: CASSLGSRGGDTQYF.

The sample holds one count of this clone. The chain combines TRBV30 with TRBJ1-2, with 7 positions matching TRBD1. The CDR3 covers 13 residues. Looked up from germline, CDR1 is GTSNPN and CDR2 is SVGIG (reference sequence). V was pared by 4 bases and J by 3 bases, with 5 bases of the junction left unmatched. CDR3 loop: CAWTGGKDYGYTF. For the CDR3, the DNA is TGTGCCTGGACAGGGGGTAAGGACTATGGCTACACCTTC. Drawing the rest from reference TRBV30 and TRBJ1-2, the complete variable domain is SQTIHQWPATLVQPVGSPLSLECTVEGTSNPNLYWYRQAAGRGLQLLFYSVGIGQISSEVPQNLSASRPQDRQFILSSKKLLLSDSGFYLCAWTGGKDYGYTFGSGTRLTVV.

This chain uses TRBV2 with TRBJ1-2; TRBD1 aligns across 7 bases. Per the germline V gene, CDR1 is SNHLY and CDR2 is FYNNEI. The CDR3 totals 14 residues. Losses at the gene ends were 6 bases for V and 4 bases for J; bases not matched to a gene: 8. CDR3 nucleotide sequence: TGTGCCAGCAGGCGGACCGGGACAGCCTATGGCTACACCTTC. It translates to CASRRTGTAYGYTF.

The chain uses TRBV19 and TRBJ1-3, with D tentatively TRBD1 (5 bases). Germline-derived CDR1 and CDR2 are LNHDA and SQIVND (reference sequence). The V end lost 1 base, the J end lost 0 bases, and 13 bases lay between the germline ends. This CDR3 contains 17 residues. DNA for the CDR3: TGTGCCAGTAGTATAGTCTTGTACAGGACCTCTGGAAACACCATATATTTT. Its translation: CASSIVLYRTSGNTIYF.

The rearrangement links TRBV7-2 to TRBJ1-2; D possibly corresponds to TRBD1 (6 bases). Germline-derived CDR1 and CDR2 are SGHTA and FQGNSA. CDR3 length: 13 residues. Trimming took 5 bases from V and 7 from J, leaving 14 bases between them. CDR3 DNA sequence: TGTGCCAGCAGCAGCACACTCAGGGGTGGCTACACCTTC. The encoded protein is CASSSTLRGGYTF.

This clone has only one observation. The chain carries TRBV30 and TRBJ2-5, with D unresolved. Germline lookup yields CDR1 GTSNPN and CDR2 SVGIG (reference sequence). Deletions cut 5 bases from V and 1 base from J, with 11 bases between. The CDR3 has 13 amino acids. CDR3 in DNA: TGTGCCTGGGCCCGTAGATTCCAAGAGACCCAGTACTTC. Translated: CAWARRFQETQYF.

The chain employs TRBV6-5 and TRBJ2-3; maybe TRBD1 (5 bases). CDR3 length: 14 amino acids. V lost 5 bases, J lost 2 bases, and 11 bases lay in between. Germline assignment: CDR1 MNHEY and CDR2 SVGAGI. The CDR3 nucleotides are TGTGCCAGCAGTACGGCAGGGTTCACAGATACGCAGTATTTT. Encoded protein: CASSTAGFTDTQYF.

Only a few counts were recorded for this clone. This CDR3 reads CASSLVYGSTGELFF. CDR3 in DNA: TGCGCCAGCAGCTTGGTGTACGGGAGCACCGGGGAGCTGTTTTTT. The V and J genes are TRBV5-1 and TRBJ2-2; TRBD2 is a possible D gene (6 bases). The CDR3 totals 15 residues. Trimming removed 0 bases from V and 4 bases from J, with 10 bases in between. Germline V lookup: CDR1 SGHRS, CDR2 YFSETQ.

The chain recombines TRBV2 with TRBJ1-6; no firm D call. Germline values: CDR1 SNHLY, CDR2 FYNNEI. CDR3 size: 13 residues. The V end lost 3 bases, the J end lost 10 bases, and 10 bases lay between the germline ends. CDR3 residues: CASSDDAGSPLHF. In DNA form, the CDR3 reads TGTGCCAGCAGTGACGACGCGGGGTCACCCCTCCACTTT.

The chain couples TRBV7-8 to TRBJ2-1, with D possibly TRBD1 on 6 matching bases. The CDR3 sequence is 16 residues long. Looked up from germline, CDR1 is SGHVS and CDR2 is FQNEAQ. Deletions cut 5 bases from V and 5 bases from J, with 19 bases between. The CDR3 DNA reads TGTGCCAGCAGCCTTTTGGGCCTGAGGACAGACAATGAGCAGTTCTTC. Protein: CASSLLGLRTDNEQFF.

V is TRBV18 and J is TRBJ2-3; the match to TRBD2 covers 8 bases. Germline lookup yields CDR1 KGHSH and CDR2 LQKENI. The CDR3 spans 17 residues. Germline trimming cut 1 base from V and 2 bases from J; bases unmatched to any gene: 8. The CDR3 nucleotides read TGTGCCAGCTCACCACAGATTAGCGGGGCTTACACAGATACGCAGTATTTT. This sequence encodes CASSPQISGAYTDTQYF.